This entry features one TCR beta chain sequence. The CDR3 is made up of 16 amino acids. Looked up from germline, CDR1 is DFQATT and CDR2 is SNEGSKA (reference sequence). Trimming stripped 0 bases from V and 4 bases from J, with 16 bases between. A sample-barcoded 5' primer and a J-beta primer mix were used in a second PCR of roughly 6 to 12 cycles. MiXCR, applied by TCRdb to the 5' RACE reads, yields one record per CDR3 protein. The sample consists of around 900,000 distinct CDR3 sequences, roughly 50% of them appearing once. The data originate from a study of blood T cells in healthy people across ages.

This TCR was recovered from a woman in her fifties or sixties in good health. The sample taken for sequencing was blood. The chain is built from TRBV20-1 and TRBJ2-1; D uncertain. The chain's CDR3 is CSARDGFGAQYNEQFF. The CDR3 DNA reads TGCAGTGCTAGAGATGGCTTTGGCGCGCAATACAATGAGCAGTTCTTC.